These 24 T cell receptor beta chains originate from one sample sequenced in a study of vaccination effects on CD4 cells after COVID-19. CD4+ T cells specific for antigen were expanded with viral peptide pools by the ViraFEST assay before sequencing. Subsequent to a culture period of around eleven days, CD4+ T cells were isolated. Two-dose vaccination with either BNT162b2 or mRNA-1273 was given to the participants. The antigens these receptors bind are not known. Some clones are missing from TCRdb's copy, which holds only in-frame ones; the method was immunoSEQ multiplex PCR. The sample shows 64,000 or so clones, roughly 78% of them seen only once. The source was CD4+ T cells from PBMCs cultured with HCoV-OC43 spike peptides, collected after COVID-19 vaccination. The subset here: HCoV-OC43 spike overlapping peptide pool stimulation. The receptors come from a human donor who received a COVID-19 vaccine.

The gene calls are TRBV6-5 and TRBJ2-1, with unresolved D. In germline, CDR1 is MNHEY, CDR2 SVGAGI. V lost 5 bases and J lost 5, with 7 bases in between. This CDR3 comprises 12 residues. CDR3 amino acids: CASSHTHNEQFF. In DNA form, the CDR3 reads TGTGCCAGCAGTCACACCCACAATGAGCAGTTCTTC.

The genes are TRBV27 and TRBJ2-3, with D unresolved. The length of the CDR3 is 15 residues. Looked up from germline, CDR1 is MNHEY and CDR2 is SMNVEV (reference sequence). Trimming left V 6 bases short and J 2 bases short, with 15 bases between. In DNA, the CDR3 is TGTGCCAGCAGCCCACGTCAAGGGTCCACAGATACGCAGTATTTT. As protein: CASSPRQGSTDTQYF.

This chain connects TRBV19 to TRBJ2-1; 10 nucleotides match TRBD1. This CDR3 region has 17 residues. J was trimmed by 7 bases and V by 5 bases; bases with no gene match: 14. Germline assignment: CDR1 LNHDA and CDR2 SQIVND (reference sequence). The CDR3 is CASSSETGGIRSNEQFF. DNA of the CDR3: TGTGCCAGTAGTTCCGAGACAGGGGGCATTCGATCAAATGAGCAGTTCTTC.

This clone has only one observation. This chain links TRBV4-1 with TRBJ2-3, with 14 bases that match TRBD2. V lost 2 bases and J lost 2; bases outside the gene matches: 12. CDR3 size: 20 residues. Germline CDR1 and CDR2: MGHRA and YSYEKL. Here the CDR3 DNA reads TGCGCCAGCAGCCAACGCCCGACTAGCGGGGGGGCATCTCCCACAGATACGCAGTATTTT. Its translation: CASSQRPTSGGASPTDTQYF.

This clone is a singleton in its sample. This chain's CDR3 is CASSLIGAGLGPTDTQYF. CDR3 DNA: TGTGCCAGCAGCTTAATCGGGGCGGGACTCGGGCCCACAGATACGCAGTATTTT. This chain joins TRBV7-3 and TRBJ2-3; a weak D match, TRBD2 (6 bases). V gave up 1 base and J gave up 2 bases, with 19 bases separating them. The CDR3 consists of 18 residues. The germline CDR1 and CDR2 sequences are SGHTA and FQGTGA.

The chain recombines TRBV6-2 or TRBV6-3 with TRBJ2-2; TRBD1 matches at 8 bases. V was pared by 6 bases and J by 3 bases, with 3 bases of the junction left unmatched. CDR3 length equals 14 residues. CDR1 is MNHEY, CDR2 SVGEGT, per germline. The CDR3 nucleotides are TGTGCCAGCAGCAGGGGGCCCGACACCGGGGAGCTGTTTTTT. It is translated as CASSRGPDTGELFF.

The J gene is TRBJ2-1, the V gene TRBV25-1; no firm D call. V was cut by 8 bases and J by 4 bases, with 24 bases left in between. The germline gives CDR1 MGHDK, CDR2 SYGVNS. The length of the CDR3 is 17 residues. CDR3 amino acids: CASQKNWPPGLYNEQFF. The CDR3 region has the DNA TGTGCCAGCCAGAAGAACTGGCCACCTGGGCTATACAATGAGCAGTTCTTC. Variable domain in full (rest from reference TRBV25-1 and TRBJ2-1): EADIYQTPRYLVIGTGKKITLECSQTMGHDKMYWYQQDPGMELHLIHYSYGVNSTEKGDLSSESTVSRIRTEHFPLTLESARPSHTSQYLCASQKNWPPGLYNEQFFGPGTRLTVL.

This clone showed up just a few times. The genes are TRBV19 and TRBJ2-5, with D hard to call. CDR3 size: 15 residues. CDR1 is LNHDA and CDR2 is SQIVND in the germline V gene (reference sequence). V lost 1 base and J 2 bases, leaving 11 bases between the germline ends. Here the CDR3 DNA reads TGTGCCAGTAGTATAGGCGTGGGAACTCAAGAGACCCAGTACTTC. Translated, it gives CASSIGVGTQETQYF.

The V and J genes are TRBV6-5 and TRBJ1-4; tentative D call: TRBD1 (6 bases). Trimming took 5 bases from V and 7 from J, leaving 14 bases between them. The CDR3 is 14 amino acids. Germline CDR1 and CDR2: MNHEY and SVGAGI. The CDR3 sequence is CASSPQGHSEKLFF. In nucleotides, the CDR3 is TGTGCCAGCAGTCCACAGGGACATTCTGAAAAACTGTTTTTT.

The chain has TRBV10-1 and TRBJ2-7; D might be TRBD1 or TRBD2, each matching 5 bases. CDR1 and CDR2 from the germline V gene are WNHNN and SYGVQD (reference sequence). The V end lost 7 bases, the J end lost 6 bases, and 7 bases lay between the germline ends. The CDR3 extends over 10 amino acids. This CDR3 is CASKGPEQYV. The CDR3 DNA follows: TGCGCCAGCAAGGGACCCGAGCAGTACGTC.

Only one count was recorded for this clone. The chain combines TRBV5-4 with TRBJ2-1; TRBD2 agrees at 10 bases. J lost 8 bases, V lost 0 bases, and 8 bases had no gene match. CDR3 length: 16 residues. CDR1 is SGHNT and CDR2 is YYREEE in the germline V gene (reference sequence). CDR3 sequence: CASSLAGTSGTHEQFF. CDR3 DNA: TGTGCCAGCAGCTTGGCCGGTACTAGCGGGACTCATGAGCAGTTCTTC.

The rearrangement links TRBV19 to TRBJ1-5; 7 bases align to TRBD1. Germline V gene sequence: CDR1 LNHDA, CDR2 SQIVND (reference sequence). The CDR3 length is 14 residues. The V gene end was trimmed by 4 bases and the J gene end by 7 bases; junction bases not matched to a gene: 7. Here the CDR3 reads CASSTGQERQPQHF. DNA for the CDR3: TGTGCCAGTAGTACCGGACAGGAGAGGCAGCCCCAGCATTTT.

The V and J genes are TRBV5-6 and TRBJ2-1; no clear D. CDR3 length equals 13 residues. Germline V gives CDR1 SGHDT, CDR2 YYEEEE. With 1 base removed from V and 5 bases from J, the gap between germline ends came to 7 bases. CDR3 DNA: TGTGCCAGCAGCTTGTCAGCGAACAATGAGCAGTTCTTC. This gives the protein CASSLSANNEQFF.

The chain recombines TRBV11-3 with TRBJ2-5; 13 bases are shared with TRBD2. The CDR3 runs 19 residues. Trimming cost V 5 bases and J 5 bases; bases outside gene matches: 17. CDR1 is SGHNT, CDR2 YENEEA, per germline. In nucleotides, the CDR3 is TGTGCCAGCAGCGACGGGACTAGCGGGGAAGAGAGCCTCAGGGAGACCCAGTACTTC. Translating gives CASSDGTSGEESLRETQYF.

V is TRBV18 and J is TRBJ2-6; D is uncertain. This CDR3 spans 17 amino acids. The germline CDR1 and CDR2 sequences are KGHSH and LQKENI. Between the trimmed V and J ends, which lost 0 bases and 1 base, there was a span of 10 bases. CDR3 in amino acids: CASSPPAILSGANVLTF. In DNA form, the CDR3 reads TGTGCCAGCTCACCACCAGCAATTTTATCTGGGGCCAACGTCCTGACTTTC.

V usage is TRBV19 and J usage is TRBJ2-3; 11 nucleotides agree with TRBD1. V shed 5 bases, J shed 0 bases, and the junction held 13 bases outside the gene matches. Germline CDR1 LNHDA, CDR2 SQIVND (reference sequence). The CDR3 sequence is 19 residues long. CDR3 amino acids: CASSGTGGSSKTSTDTQYF. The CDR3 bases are TGTGCCAGTAGTGGGACAGGGGGATCGTCTAAAACTAGCACAGATACGCAGTATTTT.

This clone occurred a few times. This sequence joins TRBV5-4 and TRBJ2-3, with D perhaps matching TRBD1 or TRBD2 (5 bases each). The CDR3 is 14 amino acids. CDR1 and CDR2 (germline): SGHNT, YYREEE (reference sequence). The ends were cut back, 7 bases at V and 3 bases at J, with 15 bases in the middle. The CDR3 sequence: CASDAGTNTDTQYF. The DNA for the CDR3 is TGTGCCAGCGATGCCGGGACCAATACAGATACGCAGTATTTT.

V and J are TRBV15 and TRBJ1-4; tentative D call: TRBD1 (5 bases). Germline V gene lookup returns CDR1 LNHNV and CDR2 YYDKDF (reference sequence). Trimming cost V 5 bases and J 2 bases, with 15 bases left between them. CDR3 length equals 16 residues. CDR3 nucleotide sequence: TGTGCCACCAGCTTACTGGTGGGGGTGACTAATGAAAAACTGTTTTTT. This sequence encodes CATSLLVGVTNEKLFF. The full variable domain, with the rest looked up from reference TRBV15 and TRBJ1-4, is DAMVIQNPRYQVTQFGKPVTLSCSQTLNHNVMYWYQQKSSQAPKLLFHYYDKDFNNEADTPDNFQSRRPNTSFCFLDIRSPGLGDTAMYLCATSLLVGVTNEKLFFGSGTQLSVL.

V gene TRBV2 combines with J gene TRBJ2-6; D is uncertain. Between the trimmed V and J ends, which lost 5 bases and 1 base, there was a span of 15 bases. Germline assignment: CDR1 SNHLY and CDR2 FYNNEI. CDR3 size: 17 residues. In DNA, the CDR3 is TGTGCCAGCAGTCCTGGCATGGGGAAATCTGGGGCCAACGTCCTGACTTTC. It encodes CASSPGMGKSGANVLTF.

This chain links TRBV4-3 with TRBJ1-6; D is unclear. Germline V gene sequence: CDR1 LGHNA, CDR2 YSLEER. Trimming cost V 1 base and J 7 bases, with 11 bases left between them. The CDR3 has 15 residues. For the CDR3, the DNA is TGCGCCAGCAGCCAAGGGGCCGTTCCCAATTCACCCCTCCACTTT. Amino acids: CASSQGAVPNSPLHF.

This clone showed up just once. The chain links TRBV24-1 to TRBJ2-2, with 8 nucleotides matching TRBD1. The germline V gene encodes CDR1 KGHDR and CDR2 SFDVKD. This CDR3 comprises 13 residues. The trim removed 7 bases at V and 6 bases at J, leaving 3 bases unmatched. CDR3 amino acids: CATSQQGAGELFF. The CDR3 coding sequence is TGTGCCACCAGCCAACAGGGGGCCGGGGAGCTGTTTTTT.

In DNA form, the CDR3 reads TGTGCCTGGAGTCCCTACAGGGGTTCGGAAGGCTACACCTTC. Translation gives CAWSPYRGSEGYTF. V gene TRBV30 combines with J gene TRBJ1-2, with 7 bases matching TRBD1. The CDR3 is 14 amino acids. J was trimmed by 8 bases and V by 2 bases; bases with no gene match: 11. Germline V gene sequence: CDR1 GTSNPN, CDR2 SVGIG (reference sequence).

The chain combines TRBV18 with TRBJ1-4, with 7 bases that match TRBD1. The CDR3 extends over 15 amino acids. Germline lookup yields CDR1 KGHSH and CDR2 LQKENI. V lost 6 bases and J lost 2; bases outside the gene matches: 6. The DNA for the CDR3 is TGTGCCAGCTCTCTCGACAGGGTGACTAATGAAAAACTGTTTTTT. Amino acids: CASSLDRVTNEKLFF.

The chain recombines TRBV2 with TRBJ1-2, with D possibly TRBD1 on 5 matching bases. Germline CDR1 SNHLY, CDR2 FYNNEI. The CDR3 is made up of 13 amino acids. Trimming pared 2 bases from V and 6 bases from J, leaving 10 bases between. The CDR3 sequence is CASSERWGHGYTF. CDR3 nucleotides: TGTGCCAGCAGTGAAAGGTGGGGACATGGCTACACCTTC.